The T cell receptor (beta chain) described here comes from a study of spatial heterogeneity in lung cancer. Broader study findings: Mutation tallies in tumors tracked expanded intratumoral alpha and beta TCR counts.

Time point indicated: sample taken at primary tumor resection. This clonotype was counted many times. Its target is unknown. TCRdb reprocessed the 5' RACE reads with MiXCR, giving one entry per CDR3 protein. The repertoire consists of approximately 17,000 distinct CDR3 sequences, with around 8.1% occurring once and the leading ten covering approximately 25%. The sequencing here drew on lung tumor tissue, taken at surgery. This sequence was found in a male donor with early-stage non-small cell lung cancer.

As DNA, the CDR3 is TGTGCCAGCAGACGGCGACAGCAGCCCAGGAATTCACCCCTCCACTTT. Its protein is CASRRRQQPRNSPLHF. The chain joins TRBV27 to TRBJ1-6; D is perhaps TRBD1 (5 bases). CDR1 is MNHEY and CDR2 is SMNVEV in the germline V gene (reference sequence). Trimming removed 6 bases at V and 7 bases at J, with 19 bases between. The CDR3 is 16 residues long.